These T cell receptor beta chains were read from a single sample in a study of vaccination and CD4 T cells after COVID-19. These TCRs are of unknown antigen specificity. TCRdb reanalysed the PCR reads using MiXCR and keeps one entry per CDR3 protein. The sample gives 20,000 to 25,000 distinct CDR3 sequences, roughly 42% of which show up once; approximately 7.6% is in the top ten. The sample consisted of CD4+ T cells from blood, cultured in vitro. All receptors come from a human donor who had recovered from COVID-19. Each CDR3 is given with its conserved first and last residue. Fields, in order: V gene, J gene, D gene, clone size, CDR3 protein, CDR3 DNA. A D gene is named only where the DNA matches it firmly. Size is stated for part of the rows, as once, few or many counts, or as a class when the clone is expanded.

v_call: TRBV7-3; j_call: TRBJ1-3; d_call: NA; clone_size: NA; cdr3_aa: CASSLGGPGNTIYF; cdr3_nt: TGTGCCAGCAGCCTCGGGGGGCCTGGAAACACCATATATTTT
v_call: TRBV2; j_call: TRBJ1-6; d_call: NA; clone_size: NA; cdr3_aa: CASSDRRKDRAGSPLHF; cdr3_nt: TGTGCCAGCAGTGACAGGCGTAAAGATCGGGCCGGATCACCCCTCCACTTT
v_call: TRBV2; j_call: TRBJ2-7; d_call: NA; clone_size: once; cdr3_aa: CASGGNSYEQYF; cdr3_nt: TGTGCCAGCGGGGGAAATTCCTACGAGCAGTACTTC
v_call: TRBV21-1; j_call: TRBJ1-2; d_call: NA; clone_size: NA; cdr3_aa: CASSNDGRRDRTPSNYGYTF; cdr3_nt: TGTGCCAGCAGCAATGACGGGCGCCGGGACAGGACGCCTTCTAACTATGGCTACACCTTC
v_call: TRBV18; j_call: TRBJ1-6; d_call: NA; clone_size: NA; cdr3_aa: CASSPRVTQLVETRDYNSPLHF; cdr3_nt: TGTGCCAGCTCACCACGTGTGACCCAGCTCGTCGAAACCCGCGACTATAATTCACCCCTCCACTTT
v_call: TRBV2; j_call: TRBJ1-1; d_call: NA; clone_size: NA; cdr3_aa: CASSLDRATEAFF; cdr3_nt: TGTGCCAGCAGTTTAGACAGAGCCACTGAAGCTTTCTTT
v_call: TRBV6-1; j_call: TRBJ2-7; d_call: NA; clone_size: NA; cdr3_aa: CASSPRTDVREQYF; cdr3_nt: TGTGCCAGCAGTCCCCGGACTGACGTTCGCGAGCAGTACTTC
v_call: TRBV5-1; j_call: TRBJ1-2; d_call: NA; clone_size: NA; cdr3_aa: CASSLGPPQGTYGYTF; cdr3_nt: TGCGCCAGCAGCTTGGGGCCCCCCCAGGGGACCTATGGCTACACCTTC
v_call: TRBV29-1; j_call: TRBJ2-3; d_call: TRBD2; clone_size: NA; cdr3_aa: CSVKLGLAGGTDTQYF; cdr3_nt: TGCAGCGTTAAGCTAGGACTAGCGGGGGGCACAGATACGCAGTATTTT
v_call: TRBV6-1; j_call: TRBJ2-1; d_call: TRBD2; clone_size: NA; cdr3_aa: CASRIPGGGNEQFF; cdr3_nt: TGTGCCAGCAGGATCCCCGGGGGGGGGAATGAGCAGTTCTTC
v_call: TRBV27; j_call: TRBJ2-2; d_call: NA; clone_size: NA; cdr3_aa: CASTLLAYTGELFF; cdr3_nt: TGTGCCAGCACCCTCTTAGCGTACACCGGGGAGCTGTTTTTT
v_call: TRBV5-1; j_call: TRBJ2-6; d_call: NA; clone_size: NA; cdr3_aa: CASRGSSGANVLTF; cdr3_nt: TGCGCCAGCAGAGGTAGCTCTGGGGCCAACGTCCTGACTTTC
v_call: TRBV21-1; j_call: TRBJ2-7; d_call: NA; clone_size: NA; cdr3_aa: CASSGTSGAEQYF; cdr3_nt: TGTGCCAGTTCTGGGACTAGCGGTGCCGAGCAGTACTTC
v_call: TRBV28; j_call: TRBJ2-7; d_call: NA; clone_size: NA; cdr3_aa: CASRRQVTSYEQYF; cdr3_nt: TGTGCCAGCAGGCGACAGGTTACATCCTACGAGCAGTACTTC
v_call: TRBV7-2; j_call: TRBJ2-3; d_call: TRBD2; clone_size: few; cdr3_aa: CASSLVRLAGGTDTQYF; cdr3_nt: TGTGCCAGCAGCTTAGTTAGGCTAGCGGGAGGAACAGATACGCAGTATTTT
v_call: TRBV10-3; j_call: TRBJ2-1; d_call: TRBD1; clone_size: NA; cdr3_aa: CAISEPVGTGNNEQFF; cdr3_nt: TGTGCCATCAGTGAGCCGGTCGGGACAGGGAACAATGAGCAGTTCTTC
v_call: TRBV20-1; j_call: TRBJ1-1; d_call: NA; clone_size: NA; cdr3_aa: CSAIPADARNTEAFF; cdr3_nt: TGCAGTGCTATCCCGGCAGATGCGAGGAACACTGAAGCTTTCTTT
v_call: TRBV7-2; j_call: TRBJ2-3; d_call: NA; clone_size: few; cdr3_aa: CASRSRGTSTDTQYF; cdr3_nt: TGTGCCAGCAGATCCCGAGGGACAAGCACAGATACGCAGTATTTT
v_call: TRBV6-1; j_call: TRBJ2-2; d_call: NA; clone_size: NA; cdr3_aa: CASSLEGNTGELFF; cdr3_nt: TGTGCCAGCAGTCTGGAAGGAAACACCGGGGAGCTGTTTTTT
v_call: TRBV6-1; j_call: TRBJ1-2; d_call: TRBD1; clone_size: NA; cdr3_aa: CASRRPGTANYGYTF; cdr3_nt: TGTGCCAGCAGACGTCCCGGGACAGCTAACTATGGCTACACCTTC
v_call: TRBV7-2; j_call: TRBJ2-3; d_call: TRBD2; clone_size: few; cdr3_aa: CASSIIAGLDTQYF; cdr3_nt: TGTGCCAGCAGCATAATAGCGGGATTGGATACGCAGTATTTT
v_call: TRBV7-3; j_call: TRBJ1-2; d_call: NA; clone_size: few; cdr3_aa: CASSFEAVSF; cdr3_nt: TGTGCCAGCAGCTTCGAGGCCGTGAGTTTC